This T cell receptor beta chain was captured in a study of blood T cell repertoires in COVID-19. Clones were sequenced by immunoSEQ multiplex PCR, and TCRdb holds only the in-frame ones, with some missing. Of tens of thousands of clones in the sample, around 92% were seen once. Germline V CDR1 and CDR2: SGHTA, FQGTGA. The J segment lost 1 base and the V segment lost 5 bases, leaving 2 bases of the junction unmatched. The CDR3 consists of 14 residues. The J gene is TRBJ2-1, the V gene TRBV7-3, with 7 bases aligning to TRBD2. This sequence was found in a human donor with active COVID-19. The donor label of this sample is uncertain. The sample was peripheral blood. The CDR3 nucleotides read TGTGCCAGCAGCCGGGGAGGGTCCTACAATGAGCAGTTCTTC. Its translation: CASSRGGSYNEQFF.